This T cell receptor beta chain was identified in a study of neurological immune-mediated disorders. Time point indicated: longitudinal time-point 3. Libraries used 2 million unsorted PBMCs kept frozen in RNAlater. The cDNA was generated by 5'RACE with 10-nucleotide random UMIs. TCRdb fed the 5' RACE reads into MiXCR, producing one record per CDR3 protein. The sample carries tens of thousands of distinct CDR3 sequences, approximately 4.3% recorded once. Study conclusions and caveats: The expanded clones of different subjects shared no CDR3 amino acid sequences (suggesting private repertoires in all groups). Phylogenetic grouping put 18 of 34 multiple sclerosis patients' repertoires into one related-CDR3 cluster, a possible signature.

This clonotype was recorded many times. Its specificity is unknown. The germline V and J ends were trimmed by 3 bases and 4 bases, with 13 bases remaining between them. Germline CDR1 is SEHNR and CDR2 is FQNEAQ (reference sequence). The CDR3 has 15 amino acids. Specimen: PBMCs. The sequence was collected from a woman between 55 and 75 years old with multiple sclerosis. The V and J genes are TRBV7-9 and TRBJ2-1; D not certain. The CDR3 reads CASSFLHLGYNEQFF. The CDR3 bases are TGTGCCAGCAGCTTCCTGCACTTGGGTTACAATGAGCAGTTCTTC.